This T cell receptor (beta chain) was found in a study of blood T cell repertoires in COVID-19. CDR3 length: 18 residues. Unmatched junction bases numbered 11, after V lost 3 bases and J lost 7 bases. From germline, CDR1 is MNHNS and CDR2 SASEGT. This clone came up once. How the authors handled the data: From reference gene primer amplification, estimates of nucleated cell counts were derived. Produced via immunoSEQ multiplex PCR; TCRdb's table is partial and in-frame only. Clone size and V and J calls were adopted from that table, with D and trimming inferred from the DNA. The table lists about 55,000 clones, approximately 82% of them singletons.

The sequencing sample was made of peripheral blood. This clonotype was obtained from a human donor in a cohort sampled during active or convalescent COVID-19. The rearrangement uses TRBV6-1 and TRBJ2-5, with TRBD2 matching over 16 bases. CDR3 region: CASSDAQGLAGGPGTQYF. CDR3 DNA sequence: TGTGCCAGCAGTGACGCCCAGGGACTAGCGGGGGGGCCAGGGACCCAGTACTTC.